The clone carrying this TCR beta chain has a handful of counts. Its antigen is unidentified. This sample stems from a study of shared clonotypes between healthy human individuals. Study as a whole: The study enrolled a couple of women and a few men aged 18 to 49.

Donors were Caucasian adults residing in Nashville, Tennessee, USA. In the study's own analysis: ImmunoSEQ only sent back junction sequences with no quality scores, so filtering was done differently. Some clones are missing from TCRdb's copy, which holds only in-frame ones; the method was immunoSEQ multiplex PCR. For V, J and clone size, that table is used; D and trimming come from the DNA. The table has about 1 million clones, about 75% seen once; the top ten hold approximately 1.5%. Study results and limitations: Compared with memory subsets, naive subsets generally had larger estimated richness.

This sequence originates from a man younger than 30 in good health. The specimen was memory CD4+ T cells sorted from blood. Sample subset: CD45RA-negative fraction.

The CDR3 sequence: CASRNNLYPYEQYF. CDR3 in DNA: TGTGCCAGCAGGAACAATCTCTACCCCTACGAGCAGTACTTC. The V and J genes are TRBV6-1 and TRBJ2-7; D is uncertain. CDR1 and CDR2 (germline): MNHNS, SASEGT. The CDR3 runs to 14 residues. With 6 bases removed from V and 2 bases from J, the gap between germline ends came to 14 bases.